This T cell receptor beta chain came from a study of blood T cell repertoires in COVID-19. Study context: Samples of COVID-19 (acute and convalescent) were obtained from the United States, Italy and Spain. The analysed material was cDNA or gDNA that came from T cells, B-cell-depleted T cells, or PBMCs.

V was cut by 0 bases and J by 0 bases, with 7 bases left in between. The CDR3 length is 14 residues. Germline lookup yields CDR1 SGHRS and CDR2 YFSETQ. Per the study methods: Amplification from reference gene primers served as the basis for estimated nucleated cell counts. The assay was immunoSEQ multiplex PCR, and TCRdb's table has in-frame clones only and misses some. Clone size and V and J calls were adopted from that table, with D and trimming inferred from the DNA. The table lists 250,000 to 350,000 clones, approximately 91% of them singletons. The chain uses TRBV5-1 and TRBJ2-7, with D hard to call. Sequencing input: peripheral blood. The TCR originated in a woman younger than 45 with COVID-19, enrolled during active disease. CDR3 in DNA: TGCGCCAGCAGCTTGGTGGCAGGCTCCTACGAGCAGTACTTC. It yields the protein CASSLVAGSYEQYF.